The clone carrying this T cell receptor (beta chain) was found a few times. Primed by a sample-barcoded 5' primer and a J-beta primer mix, a second PCR proceeded for roughly 7 to 11 cycles. TCRdb passed the 5' RACE reads through MiXCR, listing each CDR3 protein once. This table has approximately 800,000 distinct CDR3 sequences, roughly 25% appearing once. The data are from a study of blood T cells in healthy people across ages. Turning to the study itself: Roughly one uniquely barcoded beta molecule per two T cells was captured.

Germline CDR1 is SEHNR and CDR2 is FQNEAQ (reference sequence). There are 15 residues in the CDR3. The ends lost 7 bases at V and 5 bases at J; junction bases unmatched: 10. Caucasian, healthy and from Russia, the donors were aged between about 6 and 90. The data were also submitted as part of a second study, on T cells of mothers and their children. This second study says: Mothers and children who were related shared slightly more overlap than unrelated pairs, but not significantly more. The analysis detected no persistent microchimeric T cell clones.

This clonotype was obtained from a boy aged 5-17 years in good health. The chain combines TRBV7-9 with TRBJ2-1; TRBD2 matches 8 bases. Sequenced sample: blood. The CDR3 spells CASTQSVAGNNEQFF. CDR3 bases: TGTGCCAGCACCCAATCGGTAGCGGGAAACAATGAGCAGTTCTTC.